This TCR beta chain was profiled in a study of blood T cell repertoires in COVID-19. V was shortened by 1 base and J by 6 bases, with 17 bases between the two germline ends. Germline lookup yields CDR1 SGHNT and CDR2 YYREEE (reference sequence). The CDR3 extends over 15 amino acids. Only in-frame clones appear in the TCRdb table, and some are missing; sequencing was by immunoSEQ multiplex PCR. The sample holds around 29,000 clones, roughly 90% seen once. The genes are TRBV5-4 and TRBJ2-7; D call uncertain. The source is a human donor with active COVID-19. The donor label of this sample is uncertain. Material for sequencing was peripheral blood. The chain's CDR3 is CASSLTDENGSEQYF. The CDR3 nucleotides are TGTGCCAGCAGCTTGACCGACGAGAACGGGTCCGAGCAGTACTTC.